This is a list of T cell receptor beta chains from one sample in a study of cytomegalovirus exposure and HLA in healthy donors. TCRdb's table, derived via immunoSEQ multiplex PCR, lists solely in-frame clones and lacks some. The profile shows 150,000 to 200,000 clones, 65% to 85% of them singletons. The material sequenced was PBMCs. Receptors originate from a male donor in good health and CMV-seropositive. Both conserved end residues are part of each CDR3. D genes are given only for firm matches. Size values are once, few and many counts, or a class for expanded clones, and some rows have none.

clone size	V gene	D gene	J gene	CDR3 protein	CDR3 DNA
.	TRBV7-2	.	TRBJ1-5	CASSHSPGFHNQPQHF	TGTGCCAGCAGCCATTCCCCAGGGTTCCACAATCAGCCCCAGCATTTT
few	TRBV5-4	TRBD1	TRBJ1-3	CAQGASGNTIYF	TGTGCCCAGGGGGCGTCTGGAAACACCATATATTTT
.	TRBV14	.	TRBJ2-3	CASSPAGSYTDTQYF	TGTGCCAGCAGCCCCGCGGGCAGTTACACAGATACGCAGTATTTT
few	TRBV6-4	TRBD2	TRBJ2-7	CASSVESGAGHEQYF	TGTGCCAGCAGCGTTGAGAGCGGGGCGGGCCACGAGCAGTACTTC
.	TRBV9	.	TRBJ2-4	CASANHHSLNIQYF	TGTGCCAGCGCCAATCACCATAGCTTAAACATTCAGTACTTC
.	TRBV5-6	.	TRBJ1-4	CASSLTAARNEKLFF	TGTGCCAGCAGCCTGACGGCGGCGCGTAATGAAAAACTGTTTTTT
.	TRBV6-6	.	TRBJ1-5	CASSYTRNSNQPQHF	TGTGCCAGCAGTTACACAAGAAATAGCAATCAGCCCCAGCATTTT
few	TRBV19	.	TRBJ1-1	CASHRASEAFF	TGTGCCAGCCACAGGGCGAGTGAAGCTTTCTTT
.	TRBV6-5	.	TRBJ1-3	CASRRQTGNTIYF	TGTGCCAGCCGGAGACAGACTGGAAACACCATATATTTT
once	TRBV18	.	TRBJ1-1	CASSPLDGGEAFF	TGTGCCAGCTCACCATTGGATGGAGGGGAAGCTTTCTTT
.	TRBV30	.	TRBJ2-7	CAWSVLLGPSEQYF	TGTGCCTGGAGTGTACTTCTGGGCCCCTCCGAGCAGTACTTC
.	TRBV11-2	TRBD2	TRBJ2-2	CASSFTSGRVTGELFF	TGTGCCAGCAGCTTTACTAGCGGGAGAGTAACCGGGGAGCTGTTTTTT
.	TRBV18	.	TRBJ2-3	CASSPQVADTQYF	TGTGCCAGCTCACCACAAGTAGCAGATACGCAGTATTTT
.	TRBV10-1	TRBD1	TRBJ2-7	CATTQGQGAHEQYF	TGCGCCACAACTCAGGGACAGGGGGCACACGAGCAGTACTTC
.	TRBV20-1	.	TRBJ1-1	CSARDQGSAFF	TGCAGTGCTAGAGATCAGGGCTCGGCTTTCTTT
.	TRBV12-5	TRBD2	TRBJ2-1	CASGPPTGLGFYNEQFF	TGTGCTAGTGGTCCCCCCACGGGACTAGGCTTTTACAATGAGCAGTTCTTC
.	TRBV10-3	TRBD2	TRBJ2-2	CAISQTSGKNTGELFF	TGTGCCATCAGCCAGACTAGCGGGAAGAACACCGGGGAGCTGTTTTTT
.	TRBV7-2	TRBD1	TRBJ1-4	CASSSGTGVPTNEKLFF	TGTGCCAGCAGCTCCGGGACAGGGGTTCCAACTAATGAAAAACTGTTTTTT
.	TRBV5-4	.	TRBJ1-5	CASSPRQTNQPQHF	TGTGCCAGCAGCCCCCGACAGACAAATCAGCCCCAGCATTTT
.	TRBV7-6	TRBD2	TRBJ2-1	CASSLDAGGSYNEQFF	TGTGCCAGCAGCTTAGATGCGGGGGGCTCCTACAATGAGCAGTTCTTC
.	TRBV14	TRBD2	TRBJ2-2	CASSYSGSGELFF	TGTGCCAGCAGTTATAGCGGGAGCGGGGAGCTGTTTTTT
.	TRBV4-3	TRBD1	TRBJ2-1	CASSQDPRTGSYNEQFF	TGCGCCAGCAGCCAAGATCCCCGGACAGGCTCCTACAATGAGCAGTTCTTC
.	TRBV6-1	.	TRBJ1-2	CASSERATNTRFMGGYTF	TGTGCCAGCAGTGAGAGGGCGACGAACACCCGATTTATGGGTGGCTACACCTTC
.	TRBV11-3	TRBD2	TRBJ2-1	CASSLGASGSYNEQFF	TGTGCCAGCAGCTTAGGGGCTAGCGGGAGCTACAATGAGCAGTTCTTC
.	TRBV25-1	.	TRBJ1-5	CASSESGGEQPQHF	TGTGCCAGCAGTGAATCGGGGGGAGAACAGCCCCAGCATTTT
once	TRBV11-2	TRBD2	TRBJ2-5	CASSPWTSGRETQYF	TGTGCCAGCAGCCCCTGGACTAGCGGCAGGGAGACCCAGTACTTC
.	TRBV9	TRBD1	TRBJ2-7	CASSGYGTGSYEQYF	TGTGCCAGCAGCGGATACGGGACAGGGTCCTACGAGCAGTACTTC
once	TRBV18	TRBD2	TRBJ2-5	CASSPTSGTTGETQYF	TGTGCCAGCTCACCAACTAGCGGGACCACTGGGGAGACCCAGTACTTC
.	TRBV30	TRBD1	TRBJ2-7	CACRQGAYEQYF	TGTGCCTGCCGACAGGGGGCTTACGAGCAGTACTTC
.	TRBV7-6	TRBD2	TRBJ2-5	CASSLEGLAARGTQYF	TGTGCCAGCAGCTTAGAAGGACTAGCGGCCCGAGGGACCCAGTACTTC
.	TRBV28	.	TRBJ1-5	CAGGGSYSNQPQHF	TGTGCCGGGGGGGGGTCTTATAGCAATCAGCCCCAGCATTTT
.	TRBV7-9	TRBD2	TRBJ2-6	CASSVKRGAFGANVLTF	TGTGCCAGCAGCGTAAAGCGGGGGGCTTTTGGGGCCAACGTCCTGACTTTC
.	TRBV2	TRBD2	TRBJ2-7	CASTYQAGGSYEQYF	TGTGCCAGCACCTATCAAGCGGGAGGCTCCTACGAGCAGTACTTC
.	TRBV6-1	TRBD2	TRBJ2-7	CASSASTSGNYNEQYF	TGTGCCAGCAGTGCCTCTACTAGCGGCAATTACAACGAGCAGTACTTC
.	TRBV7-9	TRBD2	TRBJ2-7	CASSSKLAGGNSYEQYF	TGTGCCAGCAGCTCGAAACTAGCGGGAGGGAACTCCTACGAGCAGTACTTC
.	TRBV2	TRBD2	TRBJ2-7	CASSGHGEGSYEQYF	TGTGCCAGCTCCGGCCACGGGGAGGGGTCCTACGAGCAGTACTTC
.	TRBV30	TRBD1	TRBJ1-2	CAWSPGQNYGYTF	TGTGCCTGGAGTCCGGGACAGAACTATGGCTACACCTTC
.	TRBV18	.	TRBJ2-7	CASSPWGTTLSYEQYF	TGTGCCAGCTCACCGTGGGGGACAACCCTCTCCTACGAGCAGTACTTC
.	TRBV11-3	TRBD1	TRBJ2-7	CASSPRVGGGHEQYF	TGTGCCAGCAGCCCGAGGGTAGGGGGCGGACACGAGCAGTACTTC
.	TRBV11-1	TRBD2	TRBJ2-3	CASSLIAGGLTDTQYF	TGTGCCAGCAGCCTCATAGCGGGAGGGCTGACAGATACGCAGTATTTT